The rows below give T cell receptor beta chains drawn from one sample of a study of blood T cells in healthy people across ages. MiXCR was run by TCRdb on the 5' RACE reads, yielding one entry per CDR3 protein. The data show 1.5 million to 2 million distinct CDR3 sequences, roughly two fifths seen once. Sequencing was performed on blood. Source of these receptors: a human donor in good health. The CDR3 runs from the conserved cysteine through the conserved F or W. Not all rows give a size; the values are once, few, many and, for expanded clones, a class.

TRBV11-1	-	TRBJ2-5	CAAGTDYKQYF
TRBV6-2/TRBV6-3	-	TRBJ2-7	CASSPEVTSYEQYF
TRBV4-3	-	TRBJ1-2	CASSQENPQGFYGYTF
TRBV11-3	-	TRBJ2-3	CASSDDGPAYTDTQYF
TRBV4-2	few	TRBJ1-3	CASSQDYKVLAGNTIYF
TRBV5-1	-	TRBJ2-1	CASSLEPAAGGVNEQFF
TRBV20-1	-	TRBJ2-3	CSADKSADTQYF
TRBV6-2/TRBV6-3	-	TRBJ1-5	CASSYNLTGLSNQPQHF
TRBV20-1	-	TRBJ2-5	CSARRTGHGRETQYF
TRBV10-3	few	TRBJ1-1	CAISESRETEAFF
TRBV29-1	-	TRBJ1-5	CSVSQGGSNQPQHF
TRBV13	-	TRBJ1-4	CASSLTTGRRKLFF
TRBV4-2	-	TRBJ2-6	CASSQDPYRAGANVLTF
TRBV20-1	-	TRBJ1-2	CSATQQETNYGYTF
TRBV20-1	-	TRBJ1-2	CSGQEGVYGYTF
TRBV7-3	-	TRBJ2-2	CASSGRTGTGELFF
TRBV5-1	few	TRBJ1-1	CASSLNTGGTEAFF
TRBV6-2/TRBV6-3	-	TRBJ2-1	CASSYPDTGPPNNEQFF
TRBV15	many	TRBJ2-3	CATSDPHSGTSGDTQYF
TRBV5-1	-	TRBJ1-2	CASSLGGQDRRYGYTF
TRBV7-2	-	TRBJ2-5	CASSPEGAPYQETQYF
TRBV12-3/TRBV12-4	-	TRBJ2-1	CASSLWAGGVSYNEQFF
TRBV28	once	TRBJ2-7	CASSPLQAGTSSYEQYF
TRBV9	-	TRBJ2-3	CASSVASPTDTQYF
TRBV20-1	-	TRBJ2-1	CSASRRGGEQFF